This TCR beta chain was retrieved from a study of cytomegalovirus exposure and HLA in healthy donors. Study findings and constraints: Roughly even sequencing depth across donors was the assumption behind the presence/absence analyses.

This clone has a handful of counts. The antigen remains undetermined. The study ran its PCR with 60 Vbeta and 13 Jbeta primers. Sequencing was performed with immunoSEQ multiplex PCR; in TCRdb, only in-frame clones are kept and a portion is missing. The sample records approximately 200,000 clones, more than 65% being singletons. The V segment lost 5 bases and the J segment 4 bases; nucleotides outside the gene matches: 8. This CDR3 comprises 15 residues. Germline V lookup: CDR1 SGHTA, CDR2 FQGNSA. The sample consisted of PBMCs. The chain has TRBV7-2 and TRBJ2-7, with TRBD2 identical over 10 bases. This TCR came from a girl aged 10 to 17 in good health and CMV-seropositive. The CDR3 is CASSVSSGGSYEQYF. The CDR3 DNA reads TGTGCCAGCAGCGTCTCTAGCGGGGGCTCTTACGAGCAGTACTTC.